These T cell receptor beta chains were read from a single sample in a study of cytomegalovirus exposure and HLA in healthy donors. Here immunoSEQ multiplex PCR was the method, and the copy in TCRdb shows in-frame clones only, minus some. The data hold 150,000 to 200,000 clones, with 83% observed a single time. Input material: PBMCs. Receptors were obtained from a man aged 35-49 years in good health and CMV-seropositive. Both conserved end residues are part of each CDR3. The D gene is left open where the match is weak. The listing skips clone size in some rows; elsewhere it reads once, few, many or a size class.

clone size,V gene,J gene,D gene,CDR3 DNA,CDR3 protein
-,TRBV2,TRBJ2-1,TRBD2,TGTGCCAGCAGTCCAGGACTAGCGGGAGGATATGAGCAGTTCTTC,CASSPGLAGGYEQFF
once,TRBV5-1,TRBJ1-1,-,TGCGCCAGCAGCAAAGCTTCCGGGGGGCTGAGTGAAGCTTTCTTT,CASSKASGGLSEAFF
-,TRBV30,TRBJ2-5,-,TGTGCCTGGAGTTGGGGGGTTAGAGAGACCCAGTACTTC,CAWSWGVRETQYF
-,TRBV29-1,TRBJ1-1,TRBD1,TGCAGCGTTGAAGTAATAGGCGGACAGGGGGCGCCGGGCACTGAAGCTTTCTTT,CSVEVIGGQGAPGTEAFF
-,TRBV2,TRBJ2-7,-,TGTGCCAGCAGTACTGGATCAGGAGGTGGCGAGCAGTACTTC,CASSTGSGGGEQYF
-,TRBV7-9,TRBJ1-1,-,TGTGCCAGCAGCCAGACAGCTATGAACACTGAAGCTTTCTTT,CASSQTAMNTEAFF
-,TRBV2,TRBJ1-2,-,TGTGCTGCGAGGGAAGACTATGGCTACACCTTC,CAAREDYGYTF
once,TRBV5-1,TRBJ1-1,-,TGCGCCAGCAGCTTGGCCGCCAGTAGGGGAACTGAAGCTTTCTTT,CASSLAASRGTEAFF
-,TRBV20-1,TRBJ1-2,-,TGCAGTGCTCAGGGATCCTACGGCTACACCTTC,CSAQGSYGYTF
-,TRBV15,TRBJ2-7,-,TGTGCCACCAGCAGAGAGGAGCGGCGCTACGAGCAGTACTTC,CATSREERRYEQYF
-,TRBV11-2,TRBJ2-7,TRBD1,TGTGCCAGCAGCTTCGGACAGGGCCCTTACGAGCAGTACTTC,CASSFGQGPYEQYF
-,TRBV5-4,TRBJ2-1,-,TGTGCCAGCAGCTTGCTCGGGCCAGGGAAAATCAATGAGCAGTTCTTC,CASSLLGPGKINEQFF
-,TRBV6-6,TRBJ2-3,-,TGTGCCAGCAGCTACAGCGGGGATACGCAGTATTTT,CASSYSGDTQYF
-,TRBV19,TRBJ1-2,TRBD1,TGTGCCAGTAGTGCCTTGACAGGGAACTATGGCTACACCTTC,CASSALTGNYGYTF
few,TRBV6-5,TRBJ2-7,-,TGTGCCAGCAGTTACGCGGTTTCTTCAGCCTACGAGCAGTACTTC,CASSYAVSSAYEQYF
-,TRBV5-1,TRBJ1-2,TRBD1,TGCGCCAGCAGCTTGGGGGACAGGGATATCTACTATGGCTACACCTTC,CASSLGDRDIYYGYTF
-,TRBV5-1,TRBJ2-3,-,TGCGCCAGCCAGCCTAGCGCCAGTAGCACAGATACGCAGTATTTT,CASQPSASSTDTQYF
-,TRBV30,TRBJ1-3,-,TGTGCCTGGAGTTCCCCCGGGATCTCTGGAAACACCATATATTTT,CAWSSPGISGNTIYF
few,TRBV6-5,TRBJ2-7,TRBD2,TGTGCCAGCAGTTCAGGACTAGCGGGATTCACCGAGCAGTACTTC,CASSSGLAGFTEQYF
once,TRBV5-3,TRBJ2-2,TRBD1,TGTGCCAGAAGCTTGGGGTCTAGGGACAGGCAATCCGGGGAGCTGTTTTTT,CARSLGSRDRQSGELFF
-,TRBV5-4,TRBJ1-1,TRBD1,TGTGCCAGCAGCAGGGCCGGGACAGGGAACACTGAAGCTTTCTTT,CASSRAGTGNTEAFF
-,TRBV9,TRBJ2-3,-,TGTGCCAGCGGGGCGGCTATCACAGATACGCAGTATTTT,CASGAAITDTQYF
-,TRBV10-3,TRBJ2-2,-,TGTGCCTCCCAGGCCGGGGGGAACACCGGGGAGCTGTTTTTT,CASQAGGNTGELFF
-,TRBV27,TRBJ1-3,-,TGTGCCAGCAGTAGGGCAGGGGCTTACTCTGGAAACACCATATATTTT,CASSRAGAYSGNTIYF
-,TRBV11-2,TRBJ2-1,TRBD2,TGTGCCAGCAGCTCAGCGGGAGCGAGAAATGAGCAGTTCTTC,CASSSAGARNEQFF
-,TRBV9,TRBJ2-7,-,TGTGCCAGCAGCGTAGGAGTAGCGCCTTACGAGCAGTACTTC,CASSVGVAPYEQYF
-,TRBV5-1,TRBJ1-1,TRBD1,TGCGCCAGCAGCTTATCAGGGGGCGAAAACACTGAAGCTTTCTTT,CASSLSGGENTEAFF
-,TRBV5-1,TRBJ2-2,TRBD2,TGCGCCAGCAGCCCACTAGCGGGAGGGCCGAACGGGGAGCTGTTTTTT,CASSPLAGGPNGELFF
-,TRBV6-5,TRBJ1-1,-,TGTGCCAGCAGTTTCGGAGGCATGAACACTGAAGCTTTCTTT,CASSFGGMNTEAFF
-,TRBV27,TRBJ1-2,TRBD1,TGTGCCAGCAGGGACAGGGGGTTTGCGCTTGGCTACACCTTC,CASRDRGFALGYTF
-,TRBV4-2,TRBJ1-4,TRBD1,TGTGCCAGCAGCCGCCAGAAAGGGGGCGAAGGTGAAAAACTGTTTTTT,CASSRQKGGEGEKLFF
-,TRBV7-9,TRBJ2-4,TRBD1,TGTGCCAGCAGCGCTTTTACAGGGGGCTATAGCAAAAACATTCAGTACTTC,CASSAFTGGYSKNIQYF
-,TRBV5-4,TRBJ2-5,TRBD2,TGTGCCAGCAGCACGCTAGCGGGAGGGGGAGAGACCCAGTACTTC,CASSTLAGGGETQYF
-,TRBV2,TRBJ2-7,-,TGTGCCAGCAGTGAGAGCTGGGAGCAGTACTTC,CASSESWEQYF
once,TRBV19,TRBJ2-2,-,TGTGCCAGTAGTGTCCGAGGGACTGGGGTACGGGAGCTGTTTTTT,CASSVRGTGVRELFF
-,TRBV7-9,TRBJ1-1,-,TGTGCCAGCAGCCCTCCGGGACACCTGAACACTGAAGCTTTCTTT,CASSPPGHLNTEAFF
-,TRBV28,TRBJ2-3,TRBD2,TGTGCCAGCAGCTACCTCGGGGCTAGCGGTCCGGATACGCAGTATTTT,CASSYLGASGPDTQYF
-,TRBV29-1,TRBJ1-2,-,TGCAGCGTTGTCGGGGGACCAGACCGGATGAATGGCTACACCTTC,CSVVGGPDRMNGYTF
-,TRBV30,TRBJ1-1,-,TGTGCCTGGAGGGGCAGGAACACTGAAGCTTTCTTT,CAWRGRNTEAFF
-,TRBV19,TRBJ1-1,-,TGTGCCAGTAGTATCAGGGGTTTGAACACTGAAGCTTTCTTT,CASSIRGLNTEAFF
-,TRBV30,TRBJ1-2,-,TGTGCCTGGAGCGACAGCCACTATGGCTACACCTTC,CAWSDSHYGYTF
-,TRBV5-6,TRBJ1-1,-,TGTGCCAGCAGCCCTGACACAAGGAACACTGAAGCTTTCTTT,CASSPDTRNTEAFF
-,TRBV6-4,TRBJ1-2,TRBD1,TGTGCCAGCAGTGACCCACCAGGGGGGTATGGCTACACCTTC,CASSDPPGGYGYTF
-,TRBV19,TRBJ2-1,TRBD1,TGTGCCAGTAGTATAGATTGGGACAGGCAGTTCTTC,CASSIDWDRQFF
-,TRBV4-3,TRBJ2-7,-,TGCGCCAGCAGCCTAAACCTTCAACAGGACCTCTACGAGCAGTACTTC,CASSLNLQQDLYEQYF
-,TRBV18,TRBJ1-5,-,TGTGCCAGCTCGCAGGGATATAGCAATCAGCCCCAGCATTTT,CASSQGYSNQPQHF
-,TRBV11-2,TRBJ1-3,TRBD1,TGTGCCAGCAGCTTCTCCGACAGGGGGGTTGGAAACACCATATATTTT,CASSFSDRGVGNTIYF
-,TRBV6-1,TRBJ2-7,-,TGTGCCAGCAGTTCCCTCAGGGGTAACTACGAGCAGTACTTC,CASSSLRGNYEQYF
-,TRBV9,TRBJ1-4,-,TGTGCCAGCAGCGCCTCTGGGGGGGCCGCTGCTGAAAAACTGTTTTTT,CASSASGGAAAEKLFF
-,TRBV15,TRBJ1-1,-,TGTGCCACCAGCAGAAATCAGGGAGGGGAAACTGAAGCTTTCTTT,CATSRNQGGETEAFF
-,TRBV7-2,TRBJ2-1,-,TGTGCCAGCAGCTCCCCGGGATACAATGAGCAGTTCTTC,CASSSPGYNEQFF
-,TRBV27,TRBJ1-1,TRBD1,TGTGCCAGCAGTTACCGGGACAGGGGTGAAGCTTTCTTT,CASSYRDRGEAFF
-,TRBV18,TRBJ2-7,-,TGTGCCAGCTCAGCGGAGTCCTACGAGCAGTACTTC,CASSAESYEQYF
-,TRBV5-1,TRBJ2-1,TRBD2,TGCGCCAGCAGCTTAGTAGCGGGAGGGCTACGTGAGCAGTTCTTC,CASSLVAGGLREQFF
-,TRBV6-1,TRBJ1-4,-,TGTGCCAGCAGTAGTGTTGGTCAGGGTAATGAAAAACTGTTTTTT,CASSSVGQGNEKLFF
-,TRBV18,TRBJ1-1,TRBD1,TGTGCCAGCTCACCTCGGACAGGGCGGGACACTGAAGCTTTCTTT,CASSPRTGRDTEAFF
-,TRBV7-8,TRBJ2-2,-,TGTGCCAGCAGCCAGGGGCTGGGTAGGACCGGGGAGCTGTTTTTT,CASSQGLGRTGELFF
-,TRBV14,TRBJ2-7,-,TGTGCCAGCAGCCAAGTGAGCCGATCCGGTGTGGAGCAGTACTTC,CASSQVSRSGVEQYF
few,TRBV9,TRBJ2-2,TRBD1,TGTGCCAGCAGCGACAGGGGAGCCGGGGAGCTGTTTTTT,CASSDRGAGELFF